Sequencing of this T cell receptor beta chain was carried out in a study of shared clonotypes between healthy human individuals. Study-level information: Each donor's CD4 naive and CD4 memory cells filled three plates apiece, CD8 naive two, and CD8 memory one.

CDR3 length: 13 amino acids. V lost 3 bases, J lost 2 bases, and 8 bases lay in between. Germline V gives CDR1 MNHNS, CDR2 SASEGT. It was CD45RO-negative cells, positively selected for CCR7, that made up naive CD8 cells, with terminally differentiated effector memory CD45RA+ cells excluded. Points on this clone: Other DNA variants within this sample encode the same CDR3.

TCRdb's copy holds only in-frame clones and misses some; the assay was immunoSEQ multiplex PCR. Of millions of clones listed, about 95% are singletons. The TCR originated in a young man in good health. The rearrangement uses TRBV6-1 and TRBJ2-7; D gene unclear. Source material: naive CD8+ T cells sorted from blood. Written as DNA, the CDR3 is TGTGCCAGCAGTGAGGCGGTTACCTACGAGCAGTACTTC. The encoded protein is CASSEAVTYEQYF.